These 26 T cell receptor beta chains were all obtained from the same sample, sequenced in a study of T cells in Graves' hyperthyroidism and ophthalmopathy (dated by TCRdb to the late 2010s). The library was built by means of multiplex PCR. The reads were generated on an Illumina HiSeq 2000. The TCR beta CDR3 regions were amplified from RNA transcripts. The first round of RT-PCR for the TCR CDR3 was performed with the HTBI primer set and the Qiagen OneStep RT-PCR kit. The raw public data were reprocessed by TCRdb itself: fastp quality trimming at Q25, MiXCR clonotype calling, in-frame beta chains only. Every distinct CDR3 protein forms one entry, paired with its most common genes and DNA. The sample has a few hundred thousand distinct CDR3 sequences on record, about a fifth of them singletons. The ten largest clonotypes hold roughly 29% of the sample. The sequenced material came from blood. Receptors originate from a man in his late teens or twenties with Graves' hyperthyroidism.

This sequence joins TRBV20-1 and TRBJ1-1; 8 nucleotides agree with TRBD1. The germline gives CDR1 DFQATT, CDR2 SNEGSKA (reference sequence). J lost 4 bases, V lost 3 bases, and 4 bases had no gene match. The CDR3 extends over 13 amino acids. CDR3 coding DNA: TGCAGTGCTAGGAAGACAGGGGTCACTGAAGCTTTCTTT. It is translated as CSARKTGVTEAFF.

This sequence joins TRBV2 and TRBJ1-6; D is possibly TRBD1 (6 bases). This CDR3 contains 15 residues. The V gene lost 6 bases and the J gene lost 0 bases, with 9 bases spanning the gap. CDR1 and CDR2 from the germline V gene are SNHLY and FYNNEI. This CDR3 is CASRDRSSYNSPLHF. CDR3 bases: TGTGCCAGCAGAGACAGGAGCTCCTATAATTCACCCCTCCACTTT.

The chain uses TRBV6-1 and TRBJ2-7, with D perhaps matching TRBD2 (6 bases). CDR3 length equals 17 residues. Germline lookup yields CDR1 MNHNS and CDR2 SASEGT. V shed 4 bases and J shed 4 bases, with 23 bases lying between them. CDR3 in DNA: TGTGCCAGCAGTGTTCCCGCGACTCGCGGGGTGAAATACGAGCAGTACTTC. The encoded protein is CASSVPATRGVKYEQYF.

This clonotype was seen at least ten times. The chain employs TRBV30 and TRBJ1-1, with 8 bases fitting TRBD1. Unmatched junction bases numbered 8, after V lost 0 bases and J lost 2 bases. The CDR3 is 16 residues long. Germline loops: CDR1 GTSNPN, CDR2 SVGIG (reference sequence). CDR3 protein: CAWSVSNDRGNTEAFF. CDR3 DNA: TGTGCCTGGAGTGTATCCAATGACAGGGGAAACACTGAAGCTTTCTTT.

The sample holds many counts of this clonotype. The chain has TRBV12-3 or TRBV12-4 and TRBJ1-2; no definite D call. Trimming pared 4 bases from V and 4 bases from J, leaving 13 bases between. There are 14 residues in the CDR3. The CDR3 nucleotides are TGTGCCAGCAGTTCTTTACAGTGGGGCTATGGCTACACCTTC. It encodes CASSSLQWGYGYTF.

The chain carries TRBV20-1 and TRBJ1-1; TRBD1 might be the D (6 bases). The CDR3 covers 14 residues. The V end was cut by 5 bases, the J end by 1 base, with 14 bases between. Germline values: CDR1 DFQATT, CDR2 SNEGSKA (reference sequence). CDR3 DNA: TGCAGTGCTGGCAAGGGACATGGGAACACTGAAGCTTTCTTT. Translating gives CSAGKGHGNTEAFF.

The V and J genes are TRBV11-1 and TRBJ2-1; 14 bases are a match to TRBD2. The germline CDR1 and CDR2 sequences are SGHAT and FQDESV (reference sequence). V lost 4 bases, J lost 5 bases, and 10 bases stayed unmatched. The CDR3 sequence is 18 residues long. In nucleotides, the CDR3 is TGTGCCAGCAGCTCCTCAGTGCGGACTAGCGGGGGGCACAATGAGCAGTTCTTC. This encodes CASSSSVRTSGGHNEQFF.

This clonotype was detected many times. The chain uses TRBV5-1 and TRBJ2-7; weak D call: TRBD2 (7 bases). CDR3 length: 14 amino acids. The V gene's germline CDR1 is SGHRS and CDR2 YFSETQ. V was trimmed by 0 bases and J by 4 bases, leaving 11 bases between them. In nucleotides, the CDR3 is TGCGCCAGCAGCTTGGTGGCGGGGGCGTACGAGCAGTACTTC. Translating it yields CASSLVAGAYEQYF.

In its sample, this clonotype was seen many times. The genes are TRBV7-8 and TRBJ1-5; 9 nucleotides agree with TRBD1. Germline V gives CDR1 SGHVS, CDR2 FQNEAQ. The CDR3 has 17 residues. V lost 1 base, J lost 6 bases, and 10 bases stayed unmatched. CDR3 sequence: CASSLGLRGQGGQPQHF. The CDR3 DNA reads as TGTGCCAGCAGCTTAGGCCTTAGGGGACAGGGTGGTCAGCCCCAGCATTTT.

The chain combines TRBV10-3 with TRBJ2-7, with 9 bases that match TRBD1. Germline V gene sequence: CDR1 ENHRY, CDR2 SYGVKD. The CDR3 runs 14 residues. The trim removed 1 base at V and 3 bases at J, leaving 1 base unmatched. In nucleotides, the CDR3 is TGTGCCATCAGTGAGTTGGACAGGGGCTACGAGCAGTACTTC. Its protein is CAISELDRGYEQYF.

In its sample, this clonotype was seen many times. This rearrangement joins TRBV10-3 to TRBJ1-2, with unresolved D. Germline CDR1 ENHRY, CDR2 SYGVKD. V lost 0 bases and J lost 4, with 12 bases in between. The CDR3 loop spans 15 amino acids. CDR3 DNA sequence: TGTGCCATCAGTGAGTCGGTGTCAGGCATCTATGGCTACACCTTC. Encoded protein: CAISESVSGIYGYTF.

This clonotype was counted ten times or more. V gene TRBV5-1 combines with J gene TRBJ1-2; D ambiguous. This CDR3 contains 13 residues. The V end lost 2 bases, the J end lost 5 bases, and 10 bases lay between the germline ends. Looked up from germline, CDR1 is SGHRS and CDR2 is YFSETQ. In DNA, the CDR3 is TGCGCCAGCAGCTTTTTGCGGGGTTATGGCTACACCTTC. It translates to CASSFLRGYGYTF.

The V call is TRBV12-3 or TRBV12-4, the J call TRBJ2-7, with D maybe TRBD2 (6 bases). V dropped 3 bases and J dropped 7 bases, with 16 bases sitting between them. This CDR3 contains 14 residues. The chain's CDR3 is CASSFVGTGGEQYF. The CDR3 nucleotides read TGTGCCAGCAGTTTTGTGGGCACCGGGGGTGAGCAGTACTTC.

This clonotype was recorded many times. The chain employs TRBV6-5 and TRBJ2-7, with D perhaps TRBD1 (7 bases). The CDR3 is made up of 14 amino acids. Trimming left V 4 bases short and J 0 bases short, with 10 bases between. Germline V gene sequence: CDR1 MNHEY, CDR2 SVGAGI. CDR3: CASSLEGASYEQYF. The CDR3 DNA reads as TGTGCCAGCAGTTTGGAGGGGGCCTCCTACGAGCAGTACTTC.

The chain combines TRBV24-1 with TRBJ2-7, with D perhaps matching TRBD2 (5 bases). Germline V gene lookup returns CDR1 KGHDR and CDR2 SFDVKD. Trimming took off 4 bases at V and 3 bases at J, with 9 bases between the two ends. The CDR3 is 13 residues long. The chain's CDR3 is CATSEPGNYEQYF. CDR3 nucleotide sequence: TGTGCCACCAGTGAGCCCGGGAACTACGAGCAGTACTTC.

This clonotype was seen repeatedly, ten times or more. CDR3: CSAQGRGAYEQYF. In DNA, the CDR3 is TGCAGTGCTCAGGGGAGGGGGGCCTACGAGCAGTACTTC. The J gene is TRBJ2-7, the V gene TRBV20-1, with D tentatively TRBD2 (7 bases). Germline lookup yields CDR1 DFQATT and CDR2 SNEGSKA (reference sequence). The CDR3 totals 13 residues. Trimming shortened V by 5 bases and J by 2 bases, and 13 bases separated the two germline ends.

This clonotype has only a few counts. J is TRBJ1-2 and V is TRBV24-1, with D possibly TRBD1 on 6 matching bases. V was cut by 3 bases and J by 6 bases, with 7 bases left in between. The germline V gene encodes CDR1 KGHDR and CDR2 SFDVKD. The CDR3 is 12 residues long. The CDR3 here is CATSDPGDGYTF. CDR3 coding DNA: TGTGCCACCAGTGATCCAGGGGATGGCTACACCTTC.

The rearrangement links TRBV5-1 to TRBJ1-2, with 7 positions matching TRBD1. After removal of 3 bases from V and 10 bases from J, the junction contained 6 bases not matched to a gene. The CDR3 has 12 residues. Germline CDR1 and CDR2: SGHRS and YFSETQ. This CDR3 reads CASSSGQFDYTF. DNA for the CDR3: TGCGCCAGCAGCTCGGGACAGTTCGACTACACCTTC.

The rearrangement uses TRBV4-1 and TRBJ1-2; D ambiguous. The V end lost 1 base, the J end lost 0 bases, and 9 bases lay between the germline ends. The CDR3 runs to 15 residues. Germline CDR1 is MGHRA and CDR2 is YSYEKL. CDR3: CASSQGRGANYGYTF. The CDR3 DNA is TGCGCCAGCAGCCAAGGGCGGGGAGCTAACTATGGCTACACCTTC.

This rearrangement joins TRBV5-1 to TRBJ2-4; D is uncertain. The CDR3 spans 14 residues. CDR1 is SGHRS, CDR2 YFSETQ, per germline. With 1 base removed from V and 8 bases from J, the gap between germline ends came to 13 bases. The CDR3: CASSLLGSRHIQYF. The CDR3 DNA is TGCGCCAGCAGCTTGTTAGGCAGCCGGCACATTCAGTACTTC. Full variable domain (remainder filled in from reference TRBV5-1 and TRBJ2-4): KAGVTQTPRYLIKTRGQQVTLSCSPISGHRSVSWYQQTPGQGLQFLFEYFSETQRNKGNFPGRFSGRQFSNSRSEMNVSTLELGDSALYLCASSLLGSRHIQYFGAGTRLSVL.

This clonotype was counted only a few times. The chain has TRBV6-4 and TRBJ1-3, with 9 bases identical to TRBD1. From germline, CDR1 is MRHNA and CDR2 SNTAGT. The CDR3 is made up of 21 amino acids. V was pared by 6 bases and J by 0 bases, with 21 bases of the junction left unmatched. This chain's CDR3 is CASRPTRGQGKDWSSGNTIYF. The DNA of the CDR3 is TGTGCCAGCAGACCTACGCGGGGACAGGGAAAAGATTGGTCCTCTGGAAACACCATATATTTT.

This clonotype showed up just a few times. This may come from a read error, since a much larger clone is one base off. The chain joins TRBV30 to TRBJ2-7; D is unresolved. The V gene lost 0 bases and the J gene lost 1 base, with 7 bases spanning the gap. This CDR3 has 13 amino acids. Per the germline V gene, CDR1 is GTSNPN and CDR2 is SVGIG (reference sequence). The CDR3 reads CAWSVEGSYEQYF. The CDR3 region has the DNA TGTGCCTGGAGTGTCGAAGGGTCCTACGAGCAGTACTTC.

This clonotype was observed at least ten times. The rearrangement uses TRBV28 and TRBJ1-5; 7 bases fit TRBD1. Germline V gene data show CDR1 as MDHEN and CDR2 as SYDVKM. The CDR3 is 12 amino acids. Unmatched junction bases numbered 4, after V lost 5 bases and J lost 9 bases. The CDR3 loop is CASSGRGVPQHF. In DNA, the CDR3 is TGTGCCAGCAGTGGCAGGGGGGTGCCCCAGCATTTT.

This clonotype was found many times. The chain's CDR3 is CSARGESSYEQYF. CDR3 in DNA: TGCAGTGCTAGGGGGGAAAGCTCCTACGAGCAGTACTTC. The gene calls are TRBV20-1 and TRBJ2-7; TRBD1 or TRBD2 may be the D gene (5 bases each). CDR1 DFQATT and CDR2 SNEGSKA come from the germline V gene (reference sequence). The CDR3 runs 13 residues. V shed 3 bases and J shed 0 bases, with 9 bases lying between them.

This clonotype was seen a handful of times. The chain couples TRBV11-2 to TRBJ2-5, with 8 nucleotides matching TRBD2. The germline V gene encodes CDR1 SGHAT and CDR2 FQNNGV. V was pared by 5 bases and J by 2 bases, with 7 bases of the junction left unmatched. The CDR3 is 15 amino acids. For the CDR3, the DNA is TGTGCCAGCAGCCCGGGGGGGGCGGAGCAAGAGACCCAGTACTTC. It specifies CASSPGGAEQETQYF. The full variable domain, completed using reference TRBV11-2 and TRBJ2-5, is EAGVAQSPRYKIIEKRQSVAFWCNPISGHATLYWYQQILGQGPKLLIQFQNNGVVDDSQLPKDRFSAERLKGVDSTLKIQPAKLEDSAVYLCASSPGGAEQETQYFGPGTRLLVL.

The V gene is TRBV15, the J gene TRBJ1-2, with a possible D match to TRBD1 (5 bases). Trimming pared 0 bases from V and 4 bases from J, leaving 15 bases between. The CDR3 contains 16 residues. CDR1 LNHNV and CDR2 YYDKDF come from the germline V gene (reference sequence). DNA of the CDR3: TGTGCCACCAGCAGAGATCAGGGCGCGCAGGCCTATGGCTACACCTTC. Translated, it gives CATSRDQGAQAYGYTF.